These 11 T cell receptor beta chains originate from one sample sequenced in a study of glioma-infiltrating T cells. Amplification of TCR alpha and beta CDR3 regions from RNA used iRepertoire nested multiplex PCR. TCRdb fed the multiplex PCR reads into MiXCR, producing one record per CDR3 protein. The sample holds about 190,000 distinct CDR3 sequences, 30% to 40% seen once. The specimen sequenced was glioma tissue, nonneoplastic brain tissue, or PBMCs (not recorded which). The receptor set was obtained from a human donor with low-grade glioma or glioblastoma, undergoing nonglioma brain surgery, or in good health (not recorded which).

This clonotype appeared many times. This rearrangement joins TRBV10-3 to TRBJ2-1; D possibly corresponds to TRBD2 (6 bases). In germline, CDR1 is ENHRY, CDR2 SYGVKD. The V end lost 5 bases, the J end lost 3 bases, and 20 bases lay between the germline ends. The CDR3 is 17 amino acids. In DNA, the CDR3 is TGTGCCATCAGTCCCCTGATTCCTAGCGCCTACTACAATGAGCAGTTCTTC. The encoded protein is CAISPLIPSAYYNEQFF.

This clonotype was seen at least ten times. V and J are TRBV11-1 and TRBJ2-1; no clear D gene. The CDR3 is made up of 11 amino acids. Germline loops: CDR1 SGHAT, CDR2 FQDESV (reference sequence). The ends were cut back, 7 bases at V and 10 bases at J, with 11 bases in the middle. The chain's CDR3 is CASTAMGEQFF. The CDR3 DNA follows: TGTGCCAGCACCGCGATGGGGGAGCAGTTCTTC. Supplemented by reference TRBV11-1 and TRBJ2-1, the full variable domain reads EAEVAQSPRYKITEKSQAVAFWCDPISGHATLYWYRQILGQGPELLVQFQDESVVDDSQLPKDRFSAERLKGVDSTLKIQPAELGDSAMYLCASTAMGEQFFGPGTRLTVL.

This clonotype was observed a few times. CDR3 DNA: TGTGCCAGCAGCCCTCGCGGCGCGGCATCACCATCTGAGGCCCAGTACTTC. This codes for CASSPRGAASPSEAQYF. This rearrangement joins TRBV4-2 to TRBJ2-5; no firm D call. Germline CDR1 and CDR2: LGHNA and YNFKEQ. Trimming took off 4 bases at V and 9 bases at J, with 27 bases between the two ends. The CDR3 is 17 amino acids.

This clonotype came up a few times. This chain connects TRBV5-1 to TRBJ1-4; perhaps TRBD1 as D (5 bases). Per the germline V gene, CDR1 is SGHRS and CDR2 is YFSETQ. This CDR3 spans 14 amino acids. Between the trimmed V and J ends, which lost 3 bases and 5 bases, there was a span of 11 bases. The CDR3 nucleotides are TGCGCCAGCAGCTCCAGGGAGGGGAATGAAAAACTGTTTTTT. Amino acids: CASSSREGNEKLFF.

In this sample, this clonotype turned up many times. V usage is TRBV27 and J usage is TRBJ1-1; TRBD1 is a possible D gene (6 bases). V lost 7 bases, J lost 8 bases, and 14 bases lay in between. CDR1 is MNHEY and CDR2 is SMNVEV in the germline V gene (reference sequence). This CDR3 has 12 residues. The CDR3 sequence: CASISRGLEAFF. The CDR3 DNA is TGTGCCAGCATCTCCCGGGGGCTCGAAGCTTTCTTT.

In this sample, this clonotype turned up many times. The chain employs TRBV20-1 and TRBJ1-2, with D hard to call. CDR1 is DFQATT and CDR2 is SNEGSKA in the germline V gene (reference sequence). Trimming removed 5 bases at V and 4 bases at J, with 11 bases between. This CDR3 comprises 12 residues. CDR3 amino acids: CSAGLSFYGYTF. The CDR3 region has the DNA TGCAGTGCTGGCCTAAGTTTCTATGGCTACACCTTC.

Details on this clonotype: With a much larger clone just one base away, this may be a read error. V is TRBV11-1 and J is TRBJ1-3; no reliable D call. The V gene lost 7 bases and the J gene lost 2 bases, with 15 bases spanning the gap. Germline CDR1 is SGHAT and CDR2 is FQDESV (reference sequence). The CDR3 sequence is 15 residues long. The CDR3 bases are TGTGCCAGCACCTCCCGTGGAGCTCCTGGAAACACCATATATTTT. Amino acid sequence: CASTSRGAPGNTIYF.

This clonotype has ten or more counts. V gene TRBV7-9 combines with J gene TRBJ1-5; no firm D call. The CDR3 loop spans 14 amino acids. Germline assignment: CDR1 SEHNR and CDR2 FQNEAQ (reference sequence). V was shortened by 4 bases and J by 4 bases, with 11 bases between the two germline ends. The CDR3 sequence: CASSSGGGNQPQHF. In DNA, the CDR3 is TGTGCCAGCAGCTCAGGAGGAGGAAATCAGCCCCAGCATTTT.

The CDR3 sequence: CASRKGGGQSNQPQHF. CDR3 bases: TGTGCCAGCAGGAAAGGTGGGGGACAGAGCAATCAGCCCCAGCATTTT. The chain combines TRBV6-2 or TRBV6-3 with TRBJ1-5, with TRBD1 matching 7 bases. There are 16 residues in the CDR3. Germline-derived CDR1 and CDR2 are MNHEY and SVGEGT. The V and J ends lost 6 bases and 1 base, in that order; junction bases with no gene match: 9.

This clonotype was found many times. J is TRBJ2-1 and V is TRBV10-2, with 11 bases lining up with TRBD2. This CDR3 spans 15 amino acids. Germline lookup yields CDR1 WSHSY and CDR2 SAAADI. The V gene end was trimmed by 5 bases and the J gene end by 3 bases; junction bases not matched to a gene: 3. This CDR3 reads CASSQGLAGYNEQFF. CDR3 in DNA: TGCGCCAGCAGTCAAGGACTAGCGGGCTACAATGAGCAGTTCTTC.

This clonotype was seen only a few times. CDR3 sequence reads: CASSFPRSYLGNEQFF. The DNA for the CDR3 is TGTGCCAGCAGCTTCCCCCGATCTTACCTCGGCAATGAGCAGTTCTTC. The rearrangement uses TRBV11-1 and TRBJ2-1; D uncertain. V shed 3 bases and J shed 6 bases, with 18 bases lying between them. The CDR3 sequence is 16 residues long. Germline V lookup: CDR1 SGHAT, CDR2 FQDESV (reference sequence). Together with reference TRBV11-1 and TRBJ2-1, the CDR3 gives the full variable domain: EAEVAQSPRYKITEKSQAVAFWCDPISGHATLYWYRQILGQGPELLVQFQDESVVDDSQLPKDRFSAERLKGVDSTLKIQPAELGDSAMYLCASSFPRSYLGNEQFFGPGTRLTVL.